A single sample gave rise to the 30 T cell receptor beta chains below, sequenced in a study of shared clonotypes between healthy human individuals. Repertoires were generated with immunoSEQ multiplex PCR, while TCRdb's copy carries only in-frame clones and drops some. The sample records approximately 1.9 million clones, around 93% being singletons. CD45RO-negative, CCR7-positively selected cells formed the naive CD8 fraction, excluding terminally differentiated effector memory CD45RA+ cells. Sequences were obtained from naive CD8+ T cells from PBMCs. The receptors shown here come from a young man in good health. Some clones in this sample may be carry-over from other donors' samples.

The DNA of the CDR3 is TGTGCCAGCAGCAATAAAGGTATCAGCGGTTCAAGGGGTACGCAGTATTTT. Protein: CASSNKGISGSRGTQYF. The chain recombines TRBV28 with TRBJ2-3; D may be TRBD1 or TRBD2 (5 bases each). This CDR3 has 17 residues. Trimming shortened V by 6 bases and J by 8 bases, and 27 bases separated the two germline ends. Germline-derived CDR1 and CDR2 are MDHEN and SYDVKM.

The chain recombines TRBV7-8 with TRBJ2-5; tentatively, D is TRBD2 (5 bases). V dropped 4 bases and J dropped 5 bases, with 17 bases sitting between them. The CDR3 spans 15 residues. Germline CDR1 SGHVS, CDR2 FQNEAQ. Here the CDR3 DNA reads TGTGCCAGCAGCTCTACCCCCTACGGCGGGGAGACCCAGTACTTC. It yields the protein CASSSTPYGGETQYF.

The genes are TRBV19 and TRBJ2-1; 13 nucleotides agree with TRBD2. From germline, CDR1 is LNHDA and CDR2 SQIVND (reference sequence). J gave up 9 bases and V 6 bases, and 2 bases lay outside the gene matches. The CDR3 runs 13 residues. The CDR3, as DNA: TGTGCCAGTAGCGGACTAGCGGGAGCTGAGCAGTTCTTC. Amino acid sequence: CASSGLAGAEQFF.

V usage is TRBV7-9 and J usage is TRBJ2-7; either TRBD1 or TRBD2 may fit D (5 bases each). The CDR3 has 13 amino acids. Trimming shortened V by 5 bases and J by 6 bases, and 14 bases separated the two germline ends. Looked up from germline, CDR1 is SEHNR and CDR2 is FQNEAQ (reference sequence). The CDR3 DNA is TGTGCCAGCAGCGTAATCGGGGCTGCCGAGCAGTACTTC. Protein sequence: CASSVIGAAEQYF.

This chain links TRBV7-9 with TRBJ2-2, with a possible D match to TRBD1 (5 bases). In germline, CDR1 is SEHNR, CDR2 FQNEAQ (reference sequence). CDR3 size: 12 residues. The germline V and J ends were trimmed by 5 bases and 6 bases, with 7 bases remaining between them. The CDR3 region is CASSRQPGELFF. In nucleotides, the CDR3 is TGTGCCAGCAGCCGACAGCCCGGGGAGCTGTTTTTT.

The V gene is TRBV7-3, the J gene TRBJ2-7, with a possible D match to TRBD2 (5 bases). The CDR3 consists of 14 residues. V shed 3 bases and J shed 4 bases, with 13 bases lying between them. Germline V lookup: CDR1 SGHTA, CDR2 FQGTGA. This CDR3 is CASSFGRGPYEQYF. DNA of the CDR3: TGTGCCAGCAGCTTTGGCCGAGGGCCGTACGAGCAGTACTTC. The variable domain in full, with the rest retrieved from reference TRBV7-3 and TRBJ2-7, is GAGVSQTPSNKVTEKGKYVELRCDPISGHTALYWYRQSLGQGPEFLIYFQGTGAADDSGLPNDRFFAVRPEGSVSTLKIQRTERGDSAVYLCASSFGRGPYEQYFGPGTRLTVT.

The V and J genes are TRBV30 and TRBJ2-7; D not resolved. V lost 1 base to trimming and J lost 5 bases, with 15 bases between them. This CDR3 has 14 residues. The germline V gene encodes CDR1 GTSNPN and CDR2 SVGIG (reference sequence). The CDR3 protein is CAWSGAVGVHEQYF. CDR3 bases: TGTGCCTGGAGTGGTGCAGTTGGGGTCCACGAGCAGTACTTC.

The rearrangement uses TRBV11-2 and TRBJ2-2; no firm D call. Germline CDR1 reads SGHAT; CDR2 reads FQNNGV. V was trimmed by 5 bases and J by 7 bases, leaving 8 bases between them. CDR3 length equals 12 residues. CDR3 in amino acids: CASSRPGGELFF. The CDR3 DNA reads TGTGCCAGCAGCCGACCAGGCGGGGAGCTGTTTTTT. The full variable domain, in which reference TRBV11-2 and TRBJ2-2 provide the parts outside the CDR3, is EAGVAQSPRYKIIEKRQSVAFWCNPISGHATLYWYQQILGQGPKLLIQFQNNGVVDDSQLPKDRFSAERLKGVDSTLKIQPAKLEDSAVYLCASSRPGGELFFGEGSRLTVL.

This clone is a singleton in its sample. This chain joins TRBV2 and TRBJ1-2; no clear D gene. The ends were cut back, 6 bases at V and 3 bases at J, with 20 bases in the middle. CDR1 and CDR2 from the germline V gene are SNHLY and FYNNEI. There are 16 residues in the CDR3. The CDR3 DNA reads TGTGCCAGCAGCGAACCTAGACTGGTATTGGACTATGGCTACACCTTC. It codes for CASSEPRLVLDYGYTF.

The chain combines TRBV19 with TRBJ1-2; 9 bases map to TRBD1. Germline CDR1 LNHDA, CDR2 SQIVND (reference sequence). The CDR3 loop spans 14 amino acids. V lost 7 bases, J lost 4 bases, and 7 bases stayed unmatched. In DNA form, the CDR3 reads TGTGCCAGTAACCCAGGGACAGGGACCTATGGCTACACCTTC. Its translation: CASNPGTGTYGYTF.

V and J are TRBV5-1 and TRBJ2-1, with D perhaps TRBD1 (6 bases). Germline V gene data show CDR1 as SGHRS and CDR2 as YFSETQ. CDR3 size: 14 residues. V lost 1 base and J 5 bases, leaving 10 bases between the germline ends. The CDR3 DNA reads TGCGCCAGCAGCTTGTACAGGGTAGACAATGAGCAGTTCTTC. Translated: CASSLYRVDNEQFF.

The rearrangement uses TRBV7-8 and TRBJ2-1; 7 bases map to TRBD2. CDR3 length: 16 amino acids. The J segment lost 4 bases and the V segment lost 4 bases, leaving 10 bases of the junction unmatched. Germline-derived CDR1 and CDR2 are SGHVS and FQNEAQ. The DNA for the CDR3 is TGTGCCAGCAGCTCCCTCGGGGAGGGACTTTACAATGAGCAGTTCTTC. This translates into CASSSLGEGLYNEQFF. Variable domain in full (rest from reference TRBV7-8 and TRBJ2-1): GAGVSQSPRYKVAKRGQDVALRCDPISGHVSLFWYQQALGQGPEFLTYFQNEAQLDKSGLPSDRFFAERPEGSVSTLKIQRTQQEDSAVYLCASSSLGEGLYNEQFFGPGTRLTVL.

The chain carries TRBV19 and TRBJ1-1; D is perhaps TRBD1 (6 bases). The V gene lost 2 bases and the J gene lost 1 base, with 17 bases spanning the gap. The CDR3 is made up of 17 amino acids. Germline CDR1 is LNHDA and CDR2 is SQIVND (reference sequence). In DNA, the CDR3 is TGTGCCAGTAGTATATCAGGGGCGCTGGGAACGAACACTGAAGCTTTCTTT. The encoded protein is CASSISGALGTNTEAFF. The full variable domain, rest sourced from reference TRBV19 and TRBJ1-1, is DGGITQSPKYLFRKEGQNVTLSCEQNLNHDAMYWYRQDPGQGLRLIYYSQIVNDFQKGDIAEGYSVSREKKESFPLTVTSAQKNPTAFYLCASSISGALGTNTEAFFGQGTRLTVV.

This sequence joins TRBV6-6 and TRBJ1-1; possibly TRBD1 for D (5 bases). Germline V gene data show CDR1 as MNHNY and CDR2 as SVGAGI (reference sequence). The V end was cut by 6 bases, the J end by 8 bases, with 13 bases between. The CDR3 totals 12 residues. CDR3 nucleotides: TGTGCCAGCAGGGCTGGGGGGTCCGAAGCTTTCTTT. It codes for CASRAGGSEAFF.

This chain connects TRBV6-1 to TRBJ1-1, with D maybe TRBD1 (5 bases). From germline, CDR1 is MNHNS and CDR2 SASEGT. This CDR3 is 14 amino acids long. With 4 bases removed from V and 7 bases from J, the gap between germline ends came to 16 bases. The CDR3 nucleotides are TGTGCCAGCAGTGCGACGGGACCTGAGGGTGAAGCTTTCTTT. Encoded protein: CASSATGPEGEAFF.

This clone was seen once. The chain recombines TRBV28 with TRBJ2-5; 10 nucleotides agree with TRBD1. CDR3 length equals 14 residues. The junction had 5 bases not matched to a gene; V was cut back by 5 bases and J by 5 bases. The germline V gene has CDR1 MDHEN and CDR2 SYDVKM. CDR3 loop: CASSRQGARETQYF. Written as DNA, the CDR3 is TGTGCCAGCAGTCGACAGGGGGCGCGGGAGACCCAGTACTTC.

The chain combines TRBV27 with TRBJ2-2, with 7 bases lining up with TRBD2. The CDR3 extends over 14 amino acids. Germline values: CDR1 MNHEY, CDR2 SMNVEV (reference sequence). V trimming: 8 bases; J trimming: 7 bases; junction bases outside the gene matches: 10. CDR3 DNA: TGTGCCAGCGCGGTCGGGGGACTAATCGGGGAGCTGTTTTTT. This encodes CASAVGGLIGELFF.

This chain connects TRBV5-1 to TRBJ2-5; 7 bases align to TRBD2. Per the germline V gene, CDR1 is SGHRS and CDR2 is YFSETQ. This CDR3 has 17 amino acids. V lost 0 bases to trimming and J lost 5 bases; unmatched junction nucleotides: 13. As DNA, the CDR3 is TGCGCCAGCAGCTTGGGGGGCCGGGAGGAGGTTTTCGAGACCCAGTACTTC. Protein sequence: CASSLGGREEVFETQYF.

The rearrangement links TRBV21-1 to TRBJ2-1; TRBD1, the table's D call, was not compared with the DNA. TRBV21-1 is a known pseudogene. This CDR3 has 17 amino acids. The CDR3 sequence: CASSKGFRDRTFRKEFF. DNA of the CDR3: TGTGCCAGCAGCAAAGGTTTCCGGGACAGAACATTTCGAAAGGAGTTCTTC.

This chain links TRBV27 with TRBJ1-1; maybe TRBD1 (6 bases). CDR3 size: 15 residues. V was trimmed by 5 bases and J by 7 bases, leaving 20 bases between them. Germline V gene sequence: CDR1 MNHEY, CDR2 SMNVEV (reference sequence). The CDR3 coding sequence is TGTGCCAGCAGTCCCTATAGACAGGATAGAGGTGAAGCTTTCTTT. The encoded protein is CASSPYRQDRGEAFF.

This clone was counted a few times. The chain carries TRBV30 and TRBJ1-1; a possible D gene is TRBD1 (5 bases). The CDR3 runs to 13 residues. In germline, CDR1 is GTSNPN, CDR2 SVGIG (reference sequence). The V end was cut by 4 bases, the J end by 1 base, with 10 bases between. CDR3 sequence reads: CAWMWGGNTEAFF. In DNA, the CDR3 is TGTGCCTGGATGTGGGGCGGGAACACTGAAGCTTTCTTT.

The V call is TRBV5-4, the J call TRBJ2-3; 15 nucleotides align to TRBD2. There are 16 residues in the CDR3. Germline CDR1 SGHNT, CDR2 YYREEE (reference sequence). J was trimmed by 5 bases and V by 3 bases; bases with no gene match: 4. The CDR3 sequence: CASSWGLAGGRDTQYF. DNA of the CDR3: TGTGCCAGCAGCTGGGGACTAGCGGGAGGACGAGATACGCAGTATTTT.

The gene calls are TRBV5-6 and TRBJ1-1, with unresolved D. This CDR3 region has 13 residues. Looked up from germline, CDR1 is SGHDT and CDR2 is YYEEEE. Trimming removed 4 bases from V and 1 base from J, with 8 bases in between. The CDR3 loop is CASSLTTNTEAFF. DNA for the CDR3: TGTGCCAGCAGCCTGACTACGAACACTGAAGCTTTCTTT.

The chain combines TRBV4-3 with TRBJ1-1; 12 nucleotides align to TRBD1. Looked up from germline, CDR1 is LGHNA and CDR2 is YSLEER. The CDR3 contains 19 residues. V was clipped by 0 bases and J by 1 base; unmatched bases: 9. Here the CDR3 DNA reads TGCGCCAGCAGCCAAGATCGGCGGGACAGGGGGCGGGGGAACACTGAAGCTTTCTTT. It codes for CASSQDRRDRGRGNTEAFF.

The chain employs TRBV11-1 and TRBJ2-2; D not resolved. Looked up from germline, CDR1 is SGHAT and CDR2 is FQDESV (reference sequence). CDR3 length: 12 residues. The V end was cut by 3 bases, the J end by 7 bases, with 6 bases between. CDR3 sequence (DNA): TGTGCCAGCAGCTTTTGGAGCGGGGAGCTGTTTTTT. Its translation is CASSFWSGELFF.

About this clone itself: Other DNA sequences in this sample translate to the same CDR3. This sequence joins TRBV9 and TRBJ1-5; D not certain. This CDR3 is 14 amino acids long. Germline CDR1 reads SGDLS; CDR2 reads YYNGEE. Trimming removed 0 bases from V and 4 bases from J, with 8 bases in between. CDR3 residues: CASSVGTVNQPQHF. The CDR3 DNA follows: TGTGCCAGCAGCGTAGGTACAGTTAATCAGCCCCAGCATTTT. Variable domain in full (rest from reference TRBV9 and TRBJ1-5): DSGVTQTPKHLITATGQRVTLRCSPRSGDLSVYWYQQSLDQGLQFLIQYYNGEERAKGNILERFSAQQFPDLHSELNLSSLELGDSALYFCASSVGTVNQPQHFGDGTRLSIL.

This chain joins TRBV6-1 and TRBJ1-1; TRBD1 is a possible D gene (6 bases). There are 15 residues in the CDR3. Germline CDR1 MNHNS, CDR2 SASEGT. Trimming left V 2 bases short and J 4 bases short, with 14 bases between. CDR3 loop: CASSERARGGTEAFF. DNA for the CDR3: TGTGCCAGCAGTGAAAGGGCGAGAGGGGGCACTGAAGCTTTCTTT.

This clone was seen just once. The CDR3 DNA reads TGTGCCATCAGGGGGACTGCGCTAGTCAATGAGCAGTTCTTC. Its translation is CAIRGTALVNEQFF. The V call is TRBV10-3, the J call TRBJ2-1; D possibly corresponds to TRBD2 (6 bases). The germline V gene has CDR1 ENHRY and CDR2 SYGVKD. The CDR3 consists of 14 residues. Trimming took 6 bases from V and 6 from J, leaving 15 bases between them.

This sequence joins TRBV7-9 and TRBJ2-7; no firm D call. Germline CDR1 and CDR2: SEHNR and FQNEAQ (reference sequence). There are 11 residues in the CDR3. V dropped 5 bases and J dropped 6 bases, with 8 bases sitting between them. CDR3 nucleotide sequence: TGTGCCAGCAGCGCTCCGAGCGAGCAGTACTTC. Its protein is CASSAPSEQYF.

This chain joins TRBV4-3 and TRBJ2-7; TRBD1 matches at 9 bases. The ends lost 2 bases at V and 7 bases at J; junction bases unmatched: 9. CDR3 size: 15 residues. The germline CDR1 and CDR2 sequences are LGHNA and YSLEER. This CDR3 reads CASSQHTGGAGEQYF. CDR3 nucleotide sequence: TGCGCCAGCAGCCAACACACAGGGGGCGCGGGTGAGCAGTACTTC.